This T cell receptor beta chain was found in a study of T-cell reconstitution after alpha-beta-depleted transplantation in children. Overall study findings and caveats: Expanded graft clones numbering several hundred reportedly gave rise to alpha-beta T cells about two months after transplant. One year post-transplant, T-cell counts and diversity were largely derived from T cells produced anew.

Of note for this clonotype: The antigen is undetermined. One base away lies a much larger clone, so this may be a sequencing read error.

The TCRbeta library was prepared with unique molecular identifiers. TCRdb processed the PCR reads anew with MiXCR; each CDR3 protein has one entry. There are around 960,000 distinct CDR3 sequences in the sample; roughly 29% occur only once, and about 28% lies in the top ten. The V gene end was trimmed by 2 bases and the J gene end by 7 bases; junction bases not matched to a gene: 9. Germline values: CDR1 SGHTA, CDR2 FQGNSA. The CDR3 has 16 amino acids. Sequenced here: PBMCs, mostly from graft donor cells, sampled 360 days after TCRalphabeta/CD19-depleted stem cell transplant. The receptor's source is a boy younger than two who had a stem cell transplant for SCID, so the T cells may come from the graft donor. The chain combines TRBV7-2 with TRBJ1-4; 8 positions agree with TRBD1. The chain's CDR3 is CTSSLRRTGLGEKLFF. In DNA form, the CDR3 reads TGTACCAGCAGCTTAAGACGGACAGGGTTGGGTGAAAAACTGTTTTTT.